These T cell receptor beta chains were read from a single sample in a study of blood T cell repertoires in COVID-19. Repertoires were generated with immunoSEQ multiplex PCR, while TCRdb's copy carries only in-frame clones and drops some. In the table there are 95,000 or so clones, 65% to 90% of which are singletons. The material sequenced was peripheral blood. Every receptor here comes from an elderly man with active or convalescent COVID-19. Both conserved end residues are part of each CDR3. Fields, in order: clone size, D gene, V gene, J gene, CDR3 protein, CDR3 DNA. D genes are given only for firm matches. Only some rows state a clone size, as once, few, many or a class for expanded clones.

.	.	TRBV5-6	TRBJ2-3	CASSLFSSTDTQYF	TGTGCCAGCAGCTTATTCTCCAGCACAGATACGCAGTATTTT
.	TRBD1	TRBV9	TRBJ2-7	CASSPREGTGTYEQYF	TGTGCCAGCAGCCCCCGAGAAGGGACAGGAACATACGAGCAGTACTTC
.	TRBD1	TRBV7-9	TRBJ2-7	CASSFPDRGLDYEQYF	TGTGCCAGCAGCTTTCCGGACAGGGGGCTGGACTACGAGCAGTACTTC
.	TRBD2	TRBV5-1	TRBJ2-7	CASSLTPSGRASYEQYF	TGCGCCAGCAGCTTGACCCCTAGCGGGAGGGCCTCCTACGAGCAGTACTTC
.	.	TRBV7-2	TRBJ2-2	CASTRNAGELFF	TGTGCCAGCACGCGTAACGCCGGGGAGCTGTTTTTT
.	.	TRBV18	TRBJ1-4	CASSPTASNEKLFF	TGTGCCAGCTCACCAACAGCCTCCAATGAAAAACTGTTTTTT
.	TRBD1	TRBV5-5	TRBJ1-1	CASSLSPGTGLGAFF	TGTGCCAGCAGCTTGTCCCCCGGGACAGGGTTAGGAGCTTTCTTT
.	.	TRBV2	TRBJ2-1	CASSENVAGRYYNEQFF	TGTGCCAGCAGTGAAAATGTGGCGGGGAGATACTACAATGAGCAGTTCTTC
.	.	TRBV28	TRBJ1-2	CASRPQWGYTF	TGTGCCAGCAGGCCTCAGTGGGGCTACACCTTC
.	.	TRBV9	TRBJ2-1	CASSPRHTAAGEQFF	TGTGCCAGCAGCCCCCGTCACACTGCCGCGGGGGAGCAGTTCTTC
.	TRBD1	TRBV6-5	TRBJ1-5	CASSYGTGWDQPQHF	TGTGCCAGCAGTTACGGGACAGGGTGGGATCAGCCCCAGCATTTT
.	TRBD2	TRBV5-4	TRBJ2-1	CASSPGTSGRSYNEQFF	TGTGCCAGCAGCCCCGGGACTAGCGGGAGGTCCTACAATGAGCAGTTCTTC
.	.	TRBV6-2/TRBV6-3	TRBJ1-1	CASSFKTEKPYEAFF	TGTGCCAGCAGTTTTAAGACAGAAAAGCCGTACGAAGCTTTCTTT
few	.	TRBV9	TRBJ2-7	CASSPSPSSYEQYF	TGTGCCAGCAGCCCATCTCCGAGCTCCTACGAGCAGTACTTC
.	TRBD2	TRBV7-2	TRBJ2-1	CASSKPRTSGRNEQFF	TGTGCCAGCAGCAAGCCCCGGACTAGCGGGAGGAATGAGCAGTTCTTC
.	TRBD2	TRBV27	TRBJ2-7	CASSPPRTSGIWRDYEQYF	TGTGCCAGCAGCCCGCCGAGGACTAGCGGGATTTGGAGGGACTACGAGCAGTACTTC
.	TRBD2	TRBV11-3	TRBJ2-2	CASSHLAGGGTGELFF	TGTGCCAGCAGCCATTTAGCGGGAGGGGGCACCGGGGAGCTGTTTTTT
.	TRBD2	TRBV13	TRBJ2-7	CASSYPWTSGSHEQYF	TGTGCCAGCAGCTATCCCTGGACTAGCGGGAGTCACGAGCAGTACTTC
.	.	TRBV5-1	TRBJ2-1	CASSPEPQSYNEQFF	TGCGCCAGCAGCCCGGAACCACAGAGCTACAATGAGCAGTTCTTC
.	.	TRBV24-1	TRBJ2-3	CATSDNYGADTQYF	TGTGCCACCAGTGATAACTATGGCGCAGATACGCAGTATTTT
.	.	TRBV19	TRBJ1-1	CASSIGVLAEAFF	TGTGCCAGTAGTATAGGAGTACTGGCTGAAGCTTTCTTT
.	.	TRBV6-5	TRBJ2-4	CASSSTRLAKNIQYF	TGTGCCAGCAGCTCGACTAGACTAGCCAAAAACATTCAGTACTTC
.	TRBD2	TRBV4-3	TRBJ2-3	CASSQQTGTTTDTQYF	TGCGCCAGCAGCCAACAAACCGGGACTACCACAGATACGCAGTATTTT
.	.	TRBV5-1	TRBJ1-3	CASSLTGSSGNTIYF	TGCGCCAGCAGCTTAACCGGGAGCTCTGGAAACACCATATATTTT
.	TRBD1	TRBV18	TRBJ2-2	CASSPPGQGYTGELFF	TGTGCCAGCTCACCTCCGGGACAGGGTTACACCGGGGAGCTGTTTTTT
.	TRBD2	TRBV5-6	TRBJ2-7	CASSLPIRSGGSNEQYF	TGTGCCAGCAGCTTACCGATAAGGAGCGGGGGCTCGAACGAGCAGTACTTC
.	TRBD1	TRBV30	TRBJ1-6	CAWSGAGTAYNSPLHF	TGTGCCTGGAGTGGGGCCGGGACAGCCTATAATTCACCCCTCCACTTT
.	.	TRBV7-2	TRBJ1-2	CASSLTQTDGYTF	TGTGCCAGCAGCTTAACCCAGACAGATGGCTACACCTTC
.	TRBD2	TRBV29-1	TRBJ2-1	CSFQREGPYNEQFF	TGCAGCTTTCAGCGGGAGGGACCCTACAATGAGCAGTTCTTC
.	TRBD2	TRBV5-1	TRBJ2-3	CASSLGLAGGSDTQYF	TGCGCCAGCAGCTTGGGACTAGCGGGAGGTTCGGATACGCAGTATTTT
.	.	TRBV4-2	TRBJ2-7	CASSSGENHEQYF	TGTGCCAGCAGCTCCGGGGAAAATCACGAGCAGTACTTC
.	TRBD2	TRBV6-5	TRBJ2-1	CASRRGSDSYNEQFF	TGTGCCAGCAGGCGCGGGAGCGACTCCTACAATGAGCAGTTCTTC
.	.	TRBV19	TRBJ1-2	CASSIGTPLSYGYTF	TGTGCCAGTAGTATCGGGACACCCTTGAGCTATGGCTACACCTTC
.	TRBD1	TRBV19	TRBJ2-3	CASGNRGPVGTDTQYF	TGTGCCAGTGGAAACAGGGGGCCAGTGGGCACAGATACGCAGTATTTT
.	.	TRBV18	TRBJ1-1	CASSPTVVRATGTEAFF	TGTGCCAGCTCACCTACCGTGGTCCGCGCTACAGGGACTGAAGCTTTCTTT
.	TRBD1	TRBV5-5	TRBJ1-5	CASSLEPGGGNQPQHF	TGTGCCAGCAGCTTGGAGCCAGGGGGAGGCAATCAGCCCCAGCATTTT
.	.	TRBV30	TRBJ1-2	CAWGPGQMSGYTF	TGTGCCTGGGGTCCGGGACAAATGAGCGGCTACACCTTC
.	.	TRBV6-2/TRBV6-3	TRBJ1-4	CASSPPGAEANEKLFF	TGTGCCAGCAGTCCACCCGGTGCGGAGGCTAATGAAAAACTGTTTTTT
.	.	TRBV7-2	TRBJ2-7	CASSLAGDGPYEQYF	TGTGCCAGCAGCTTAGCGGGAGACGGACCCTACGAGCAGTACTTC
.	TRBD2	TRBV5-4	TRBJ2-3	CASSLGIASGSGDTQYF	TGTGCCAGCAGCTTGGGGATCGCTAGCGGGAGCGGGGATACGCAGTATTTT
few	.	TRBV6-2/TRBV6-3	TRBJ1-1	CASSYSGGENTEAFF	TGTGCCAGCAGTTACTCAGGAGGAGAGAACACTGAAGCTTTCTTT
.	.	TRBV28	TRBJ1-4	CASSRVGVGEKLFF	TGTGCCAGCAGCCGGGTCGGGGTTGGAGAAAAACTGTTTTTT
.	.	TRBV3-1/TRBV3-2	TRBJ1-3	CASSQDLGHSGNTIYF	TGTGCCAGCAGCCAAGACCTCGGACACTCGGGAAACACCATATATTTT
.	.	TRBV7-2	TRBJ2-7	CASSGRGDYSYEQYF	TGTGCCAGCAGCGGCCGGGGTGACTACTCCTACGAGCAGTACTTC
.	TRBD1	TRBV6-5	TRBJ1-6	CASRTQGASNSPLHF	TGTGCCAGCAGGACACAGGGGGCGAGTAATTCACCCCTCCACTTT
.	.	TRBV7-8	TRBJ1-4	CASSFNRINEKLFF	TGTGCCAGCAGCTTCAACAGGATTAATGAAAAACTGTTTTTT
.	TRBD2	TRBV5-1	TRBJ2-4	CASSLGLAVKNIQYF	TGCGCCAGCAGCTTGGGACTAGCGGTTAAAAACATTCAGTACTTC
.	.	TRBV5-6	TRBJ1-3	CASSPGGGFGNTIYF	TGTGCCAGCAGCCCCGGGGGGGGCTTTGGAAACACCATATATTTT
.	.	TRBV4-3	TRBJ2-2	CASSQEPTVHTGELFF	TGCGCCAGCAGCCAAGAACCGACAGTACACACCGGGGAGCTGTTTTTT
.	.	TRBV28	TRBJ1-1	CASSLAGSTEAFF	TGTGCCAGCAGTTTGGCAGGGTCCACTGAAGCTTTCTTT
.	.	TRBV5-5	TRBJ2-7	CASSLAVGVQGEQYF	TGTGCCAGCAGCTTGGCTGTCGGGGTCCAAGGCGAGCAGTACTTC
once	.	TRBV21-1	TRBJ2-7	CASRKRNWARAREQYF	TGTGCCAGCAGGAAAAGGAACTGGGCCAGGGCAAGGGAGCAGTACTTC
.	.	TRBV15	TRBJ2-4	CATSSPTGTTKNIQYF	TGTGCCACCAGCAGTCCAACAGGGACCACCAAAAACATTCAGTACTTC